The 27 T cell receptor beta chains listed next were all sequenced from one sample in a study of blood T cell repertoires in COVID-19. Produced via immunoSEQ multiplex PCR; TCRdb's table is partial and in-frame only. Of about 40,000 clones in the sample, roughly three quarters are singletons; the top ten hold approximately 30%. Input material: peripheral blood. The origin of the receptors is a woman older than 75 with acute or convalescent COVID-19.

J is TRBJ2-7 and V is TRBV28, with TRBD1 matching 7 bases. This CDR3 is 14 amino acids long. V gave up 10 bases and J gave up 5 bases; unmatched junction bases: 14. Germline V gives CDR1 MDHEN, CDR2 SYDVKM. The CDR3 reads CATKKGDSKNEQYF. Here the CDR3 DNA reads TGTGCCACCAAGAAGGGGGACAGCAAAAACGAGCAGTACTTC.

The V and J genes are TRBV18 and TRBJ2-1; 13 positions agree with TRBD2. Germline loops: CDR1 KGHSH, CDR2 LQKENI. The CDR3 is 15 residues long. V dropped 4 bases and J dropped 6; count of bases not matched to a gene: 3. The CDR3 DNA is TGTGCCAGCTCACTCGGGACTAGCGGGGTCAATGAGCAGTTCTTC. This codes for CASSLGTSGVNEQFF.

The chain employs TRBV29-1 and TRBJ1-6; a weak D match, TRBD1 (6 bases). The V end was cut by 6 bases, the J end by 9 bases, with 18 bases between. Germline CDR1 and CDR2: SQVTM and ANQGSEA. This CDR3 contains 14 residues. CDR3 residues: CSVQTTGNGSPLHF. CDR3 nucleotides: TGCAGCGTACAGACGACAGGAAATGGTTCACCCCTCCACTTT.

In nucleotides, the CDR3 is TGTGCCACCGGGACTAGCGGTTACAATGAGCAGTTCTTC. As protein: CATGTSGYNEQFF. The chain couples TRBV19 to TRBJ2-1, with 11 bases fitting TRBD2. Losses at the gene ends were 10 bases for V and 4 bases for J; bases not matched to a gene: 3. The CDR3 totals 13 residues. From germline, CDR1 is LNHDA and CDR2 SQIVND (reference sequence).

V usage is TRBV6-5 and J usage is TRBJ1-4; tentative D call: TRBD1 (6 bases). V lost 0 bases to trimming and J lost 2 bases, with 10 bases between them. Germline assignment: CDR1 MNHEY and CDR2 SVGAGI. The CDR3 has 16 residues. The CDR3 spells CASSYSGAVTNEKLFF. The CDR3, as DNA: TGTGCCAGCAGTTACTCGGGGGCCGTGACTAATGAAAAACTGTTTTTT.

The chain combines TRBV10-3 with TRBJ1-1; TRBD1 might be the D (6 bases). Germline V CDR1 and CDR2: ENHRY, SYGVKD. The CDR3 length is 11 residues. V shed 10 bases and J shed 3 bases, with 9 bases lying between them. The CDR3 bases are TGTGCCACAGGGGTTTACACTGAAGCTTTCTTT. Amino acids: CATGVYTEAFF.

The rearrangement uses TRBV5-4 and TRBJ1-5; D unresolved. Trimming removed 2 bases at V and 6 bases at J, with 6 bases between. This CDR3 has 12 amino acids. Germline V gives CDR1 SGHNT, CDR2 YYREEE (reference sequence). The CDR3 loop reads CASSFAGQPQHF. CDR3 coding DNA: TGTGCCAGCAGCTTCGCGGGTCAGCCCCAGCATTTT.

This clone was seen only a few times. The rearrangement joins TRBV19 to TRBJ1-5; 7 bases are a match to TRBD1. There are 17 residues in the CDR3. V lost 3 bases and J lost 5; bases outside the gene matches: 13. Germline assignment: CDR1 LNHDA and CDR2 SQIVND (reference sequence). This chain's CDR3 is CASSIYRLTGRDQPQHF. The DNA for the CDR3 is TGTGCCAGTAGTATCTACAGGCTGACAGGGCGGGATCAGCCCCAGCATTTT.

CDR3 sequence: CASSLRGLVRHEQFF. CDR3 nucleotides: TGTGCCAGCAGTTTGAGGGGACTAGTTCGGCATGAGCAGTTCTTC. The chain employs TRBV28 and TRBJ2-1; TRBD2 aligns across 8 bases. CDR3 length equals 15 residues. V shed 3 bases and J 8 bases; nucleotides not matched to a gene: 9. CDR1 is MDHEN and CDR2 is SYDVKM in the germline V gene. The full variable domain, rest sourced from reference TRBV28 and TRBJ2-1, is DVKVTQSSRYLVKRTGEKVFLECVQDMDHENMFWYRQDPGLGLRLIYFSYDVKMKEKGDIPEGYSVSREKKERFSLILESASTNQTSMYLCASSLRGLVRHEQFFGPGTRLTVL.

This sequence joins TRBV12-5 and TRBJ1-3, with D maybe TRBD1 (6 bases). Trimming left V 3 bases short and J 0 bases short, with 12 bases between. Germline V gives CDR1 LGHNT, CDR2 FRNRAP. The CDR3 loop spans 16 amino acids. The CDR3 spells CASGFPQGPSGNTIYF. DNA of the CDR3: TGTGCTAGTGGTTTCCCCCAGGGGCCCTCTGGAAACACCATATATTTT.

This clone was detected only once. This chain uses TRBV5-1 with TRBJ2-5; the match to TRBD1 covers 8 bases. The germline V gene has CDR1 SGHRS and CDR2 YFSETQ. This CDR3 has 16 residues. J gave up 5 bases and V 3 bases, and 12 bases lay outside the gene matches. The CDR3: CASSSASSDRAETQYF. The DNA for the CDR3 is TGCGCCAGCAGCTCGGCCTCTTCGGACAGGGCGGAGACCCAGTACTTC.

This rearrangement joins TRBV3-1 (or the pseudogene TRBV3-2) to TRBJ1-1, with 8 bases lining up with TRBD1. The germline CDR1 and CDR2 sequences are LGHDT and YNNKEL (reference sequence). V was clipped by 4 bases and J by 3 bases; unmatched bases: 7. The CDR3 runs to 15 residues. The CDR3: CASSLQTQGDTEAFF. CDR3 DNA: TGTGCCAGCAGCCTACAGACACAGGGGGACACTGAAGCTTTCTTT.

V and J are TRBV7-9 and TRBJ1-2; D is unclear. Trimming shortened V by 2 bases and J by 2 bases, and 12 bases separated the two germline ends. The CDR3 contains 15 residues. Germline CDR1 and CDR2: SEHNR and FQNEAQ (reference sequence). CDR3 in amino acids: CASSLSSGQNYGYTF. The CDR3 bases are TGTGCCAGCAGCTTAAGTTCTGGGCAGAACTATGGCTACACCTTC.

The V call is TRBV29-1, the J call TRBJ1-1; no definite D call. Germline CDR1 and CDR2: SQVTM and ANQGSEA. CDR3 size: 12 residues. The ends were cut back, 4 bases at V and 4 bases at J, with 10 bases in the middle. This chain's CDR3 is CSVVITGTEAFF. CDR3 coding DNA: TGCAGCGTTGTGATTACGGGCACTGAAGCTTTCTTT.

A single count supports this clone. V gene TRBV10-1 combines with J gene TRBJ2-1; a weak D match, TRBD1 (6 bases). The CDR3 spans 14 residues. Germline V gene sequence: CDR1 WNHNN, CDR2 SYGVQD (reference sequence). Trimming took 7 bases from V and 8 from J, leaving 18 bases between them. DNA of the CDR3: TGCGCCAGCATGAGGACAGTCGGAGGAGATGAGCAGTTCTTC. As protein: CASMRTVGGDEQFF.

V and J are TRBV18 and TRBJ1-1; D call uncertain. Trimming shortened V by 3 bases and J by 1 base, and 9 bases separated the two germline ends. This CDR3 has 14 residues. Germline loops: CDR1 KGHSH, CDR2 LQKENI. DNA for the CDR3: TGTGCCAGCTCACCTTATACAGAGAACACTGAAGCTTTCTTT. Protein: CASSPYTENTEAFF. The full variable domain, completed using reference TRBV18 and TRBJ1-1, is NAGVMQNPRHLVRRRGQEARLRCSPMKGHSHVYWYRQLPEEGLKFMVYLQKENIIDESGMPKERFSAEFPKEGPSILRIQQVVRGDSAAYFCASSPYTENTEAFFGQGTRLTVV.

This chain links TRBV6-4 with TRBJ1-2; tentative D call: TRBD1 (5 bases). V was pared by 2 bases and J by 5 bases, with 9 bases between. This CDR3 spans 13 amino acids. Looked up from germline, CDR1 is MRHNA and CDR2 is SNTAGT. DNA for the CDR3: TGTGCCAGCAGTGACAAACAGGTATATGGCTACACCTTC. Amino acid sequence: CASSDKQVYGYTF.

This chain joins TRBV7-2 and TRBJ1-1, with 9 nucleotides matching TRBD1. V was pared by 1 base and J by 1 base, with 4 bases of the junction left unmatched. Germline loops: CDR1 SGHTA, CDR2 FQGNSA. CDR3 size: 16 residues. The CDR3 sequence: CASSLGWGQGNTEAFF. The CDR3 DNA reads as TGTGCCAGCAGCTTAGGCTGGGGACAGGGGAACACTGAAGCTTTCTTT.

This clone was seen only a few times. This rearrangement joins TRBV18 to TRBJ1-1; D gene ambiguous. This CDR3 is built from 13 residues. CDR1 is KGHSH and CDR2 is LQKENI in the germline V gene. Trimming took 3 bases from V and 3 from J, leaving 8 bases between them. CDR3 sequence: CASSPSQDTEAFF. The CDR3 region has the DNA TGTGCCAGCTCACCCTCACAAGACACTGAAGCTTTCTTT.

In its sample, this clone was seen a few times. This chain uses TRBV11-2 with TRBJ2-7, with 11 bases lining up with TRBD2. With 2 bases clipped from V and 5 bases from J, the junction kept 8 bases outside the gene matches. The CDR3 spans 16 residues. CDR1 is SGHAT, CDR2 FQNNGV, per germline. CDR3 protein: CASSLMKLAGADEQYF. The CDR3 nucleotides read TGTGCCAGCAGCTTAATGAAACTAGCGGGAGCAGACGAGCAGTACTTC.

The chain has TRBV5-1 and TRBJ2-2; D is undetermined. Germline V lookup: CDR1 SGHRS, CDR2 YFSETQ. V shed 0 bases and J shed 6 bases, with 9 bases lying between them. The CDR3 is 14 amino acids. Here the CDR3 reads CASSLVGPPGELFF. The CDR3 DNA is TGCGCCAGCAGCTTGGTGGGCCCTCCCGGGGAGCTGTTTTTT.

This chain joins TRBV27 and TRBJ1-6; possible D gene TRBD1, 5 bases. Germline lookup yields CDR1 MNHEY and CDR2 SMNVEV (reference sequence). CDR3 length: 14 amino acids. With 7 bases removed from V and 8 bases from J, the gap between germline ends came to 15 bases. The CDR3 DNA is TGTGCCAGCAAGGGAGGGGATCATTATTCACCCCTCCACTTT. This translates into CASKGGDHYSPLHF.

This chain joins TRBV6-5 and TRBJ2-7, with 8 bases lining up with TRBD2. Germline V lookup: CDR1 MNHEY, CDR2 SVGAGI. J lost 4 bases, V lost 2 bases, and 4 bases had no gene match. This CDR3 has 14 amino acids. In DNA, the CDR3 is TGTGCCAGCAGTTACCGACAGCGGGGGTACGAGCAGTACTTC. Its protein product is CASSYRQRGYEQYF.

The rearrangement joins TRBV2 to TRBJ2-2, with TRBD2 matching over 8 bases. The germline CDR1 and CDR2 sequences are SNHLY and FYNNEI. With 5 bases clipped from V and 0 bases from J, the junction kept 2 bases outside the gene matches. CDR3 length: 15 amino acids. The CDR3 loop reads CASSPGLANTGELFF. Here the CDR3 DNA reads TGTGCCAGCAGTCCGGGACTAGCGAACACCGGGGAGCTGTTTTTT.

Details on this clone: One end of the junction does not line up with germline, which may come from a read error. CDR3 in amino acids: CASSSTSGSAGELFF. CDR3 DNA sequence: TGTGCTAGCAGCTCGACTAGCGGGAGCGCCGGGGAGCTGTTTTTT. The V gene is TRBV7-7, the J gene TRBJ2-2; 12 bases fit TRBD2. CDR1 SSHAT and CDR2 FNYEAQ come from the germline V gene (reference sequence). This CDR3 is built from 15 residues.

V usage is TRBV28 and J usage is TRBJ1-3; maybe TRBD1 (6 bases). CDR3 length: 14 residues. CDR1 and CDR2 from the germline V gene are MDHEN and SYDVKM. V was pared by 5 bases and J by 6 bases, with 14 bases between. CDR3 DNA sequence: TGTGCCAGCAGTCGTCCCGGGACAAAAAACACCATATATTTT. Translated: CASSRPGTKNTIYF.

The CDR3 DNA reads TGTGCCAGCAGTCGCCCATCCATGCTAGCGGGAGGGTGGGGTACGCAGTATTTT. It translates to CASSRPSMLAGGWGTQYF. The chain recombines TRBV6-6 with TRBJ2-3, with 12 bases matching TRBD2. This CDR3 spans 18 amino acids. Losses at the gene ends were 5 bases for V and 8 bases for J; bases not matched to a gene: 17. The germline V gene has CDR1 MNHNY and CDR2 SVGAGI (reference sequence).